This is a list of T cell receptor beta chains from one sample in a study of blood T cells in healthy people across ages. TCRdb itself ran the 5' RACE reads through MiXCR, one entry per CDR3 protein. The data contain around 900,000 distinct CDR3 sequences, just over 50% of them singletons. The sample comprised blood. The receptor set was obtained from a woman aged 55 to 70 in good health. Each CDR3 is given without its conserved first and last residue. Fields, in order: J gene, clone size, V gene, D gene, CDR3 protein. D genes are given only for firm matches. Part of the rows lack a size; the others show once, few, many or a class for expanded clones.

TRBJ2-1	.	TRBV5-1	.	ASSLALRLGLNEQF
TRBJ1-1	.	TRBV4-3	.	ASSQVGRGGWTEAF
TRBJ2-7	.	TRBV27	TRBD2	ASSPGLVKNYEQY
TRBJ1-2	once	TRBV5-1	TRBD1	ASNQGQGAEGYT
TRBJ2-5	few	TRBV7-2	.	ASSFGGSPGAVTQY
TRBJ2-7	few	TRBV28	TRBD1	ASTETGGADYEQY
TRBJ2-1	few	TRBV29-1	TRBD2	SVDGGRVTEQF
TRBJ1-4	.	TRBV7-9	.	ASFGPPRGGEKLF
.	.	TRBV7-9	TRBD1	ASSLRTGGYSEQY
TRBJ2-1	.	TRBV29-1	TRBD1	SVPDRGSYNEQF
TRBJ2-7	.	TRBV11-2	.	ASSFDSREQY
TRBJ1-6	.	TRBV20-1	.	SGTVSSYNSPLH
TRBJ2-1	.	TRBV11-2	.	ASSLEWGRGSSYNEQF
TRBJ2-3	.	TRBV10-2	.	ASSEISDTQY
TRBJ2-7	once	TRBV18	TRBD1	ASSPAGTAAFYERY
TRBJ2-1	.	TRBV18	TRBD2	ASSPAGGPGYNEQF
TRBJ2-5	.	TRBV14	.	ASSQISSEQY
TRBJ1-3	.	TRBV28	.	ASSLLGNSGNTIY
TRBJ2-7	.	TRBV28	TRBD2	ASRDRSGSYEQY
.	.	TRBV15	TRBD2	ATSETSGKVEQY